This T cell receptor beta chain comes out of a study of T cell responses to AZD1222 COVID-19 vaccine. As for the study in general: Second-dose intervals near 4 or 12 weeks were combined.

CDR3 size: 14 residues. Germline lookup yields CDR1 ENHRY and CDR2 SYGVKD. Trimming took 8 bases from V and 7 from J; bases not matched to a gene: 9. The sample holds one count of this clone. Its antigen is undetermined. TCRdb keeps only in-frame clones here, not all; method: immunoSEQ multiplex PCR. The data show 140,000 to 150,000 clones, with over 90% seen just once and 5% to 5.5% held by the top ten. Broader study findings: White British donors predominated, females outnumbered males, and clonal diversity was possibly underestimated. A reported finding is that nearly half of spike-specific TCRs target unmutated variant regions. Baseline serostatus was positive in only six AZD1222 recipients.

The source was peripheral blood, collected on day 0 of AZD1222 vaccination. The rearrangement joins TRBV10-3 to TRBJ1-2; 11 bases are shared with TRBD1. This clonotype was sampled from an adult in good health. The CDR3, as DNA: TGTGCCATCTTTGGAGGACAGGGGGCGAGTGGCTACACCTTC. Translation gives CAIFGGQGASGYTF.